This T cell receptor (beta chain) was documented in a study of beta chain features in type 1 diabetes. Using CD45RO/CCR7/CD25/CD127/CD95/CD27, CD4+ naive, central memory, regulatory and stem cell-like memory cells were sorted. Since all of the isolated RNA was reverse transcribed, expressed TCRB transcripts were what got sequenced. Generated by immunoSEQ multiplex PCR, the TCRdb table keeps only in-frame clones and is missing some. This table holds a few hundred thousand clones, over 13% found once. Germline loops: CDR1 SGHRS, CDR2 YFSETQ. The CDR3 contains 13 residues. Trimming stripped 2 bases from V and 4 bases from J, with 8 bases between.

Sequenced material: naive CD4+ T cells from blood. The sequence came from a woman between 18 and 29 years old in good health. The gene calls are TRBV5-1 and TRBJ2-3; the D is unclear. The CDR3, as DNA: TGCGCCAGCAGCTTCCGAATAGCAGATACGCAGTATTTT. It encodes CASSFRIADTQYF.